The sequence of this T cell receptor beta chain was determined in a study of T cell changes during pregnancy in multiple sclerosis (dated by TCRdb to between 2018 and 2020). General notes on the study: The study looked at changes in the T cell repertoire across pregnancy in women with multiple sclerosis.

Reading the germline V gene gives CDR1 SGDLS and CDR2 YYNGEE. V is pruned by 4 bases and J by 1 base, leaving 1 base of the junction without a gene match. CDR3 length: 15 amino acids, cysteine to phenylalanine. The entry retains the CDR3 DNA only, 45 bases that are in frame from base 1. Libraries were made using the immunoSEQ multiplex PCR assay. TCRdb provides this immuneACCESS table in a form limited to in-frame rearrangements. Some clones are lacking; in checked studies, under half of them reflect an unresolved V gene, and why the rest are absent is not known. A total of roughly 74,000 clones appear in this sample, approximately 91% of them only once. Of the sample, approximately 3.5% falls within the top ten clones. Of note for this clone: Its target antigen remains unknown. No per-base quality is available; no much larger clone lies one base away.

This clonotype was sampled from a female donor with multiple sclerosis, enrolled in a pregnancy study. The chain is assembled from TRBV9 and TRBJ2-6; 8 bases in between match TRBD1. Source: peripheral blood, taken before pregnancy. CDR3 protein: CASSRTGSGANVLTF. The DNA is TGTGCCAGCAGCCGGACAGGGTCTGGGGCCAACGTCCTGACTTTC.